This T cell receptor beta chain was retrieved from a study of CD8+ T cells in alopecia areata. Study findings and constraints: Sequenced scalp T cells also include alphabeta T cells resident in normal skin.

The sequencing template was cDNA reverse transcribed from extracted RNA. This table comes from immunoSEQ multiplex PCR, and its TCRdb copy is limited to in-frame clones, with some not included. Among approximately 200,000 clones, 50% to 60% were seen once, and the ten largest hold approximately 3.3%. Note on this clone: What it binds is unknown.

The treatment is: oral pan-JAK inhibitor, 5-10 mg twice daily. Researchers took lesional scalp punch biopsies and peripheral blood from people who were alopecia areata patients. Germline-derived CDR1 and CDR2 are MDHEN and SYDVKM. Trimming removed 11 bases from V and 2 bases from J; junction bases left unmatched: 7. The CDR3 spans 14 residues. Sequenced material: CD4+ T cells sorted from blood, taken at week 4, from a patient treated with tofacitinib. This rearrangement joins TRBV28 to TRBJ2-1, with 9 bases identical to TRBD2. This receptor was identified in a human donor with alopecia areata. CDR3 amino acids: CAGAKRGAYNEQFF. The CDR3 bases are TGTGCCGGAGCAAAGCGGGGGGCCTACAATGAGCAGTTCTTC.